This entry lists 24 T cell receptor beta chains sequenced from one sample in a study of shared T cell receptors in the human thymus. This table comes from immunoSEQ multiplex PCR, and its TCRdb copy is limited to in-frame clones, with some not included. The table records 600,000 or so clones, approximately 87% of them present only once. These same records also appear under a second study, on human thymus T cells.

The sample consisted of thymocytes. These receptors all stem from a boy in the first two years of life with a congenital heart defect.

The rearrangement uses TRBV19 and TRBJ2-7; TRBD2 matches at 8 bases. The CDR3 extends over 14 amino acids. V dropped 5 bases and J dropped 6; count of bases not matched to a gene: 9. Germline-derived CDR1 and CDR2 are LNHDA and SQIVND (reference sequence). The CDR3 region is CASSRFRGGREQYF. The CDR3 DNA is TGTGCCAGTAGTCGCTTTCGGGGGGGCCGCGAGCAGTACTTC.

The V call is TRBV5-6, the J call TRBJ1-1; 7 nucleotides match TRBD1. V was pared by 3 bases and J by 0 bases, with 8 bases of the junction left unmatched. CDR3 length: 16 amino acids. The germline V gene has CDR1 SGHDT and CDR2 YYEEEE. DNA for the CDR3: TGTGCCAGCAGCTCCGGACAGGAGAGGGTGAACACTGAAGCTTTCTTT. Amino acids: CASSSGQERVNTEAFF. The whole variable domain, remainder taken from reference TRBV5-6 and TRBJ1-1, is DAGVTQSPTHLIKTRGQQVTLRCSPKSGHDTVSWYQQALGQGPQFIFQYYEEEERQRGNFPDRFSGHQFPNYSSELNVNALLLGDSALYLCASSSGQERVNTEAFFGQGTRLTVV.

This rearrangement joins TRBV28 to TRBJ2-7; D is unresolved. The germline V gene encodes CDR1 MDHEN and CDR2 SYDVKM. Trimming removed 1 base at V and 5 bases at J, with 21 bases between. The CDR3 has 17 amino acids. CDR3 sequence reads: CASSLSPGSPKINEQYF. The CDR3 DNA reads TGTGCCAGCAGTTTATCCCCCGGGTCCCCAAAAATCAACGAGCAGTACTTC.

This chain links TRBV28 with TRBJ2-2; tentatively, D is TRBD2 (6 bases). CDR1 MDHEN and CDR2 SYDVKM come from the germline V gene. The CDR3 consists of 17 residues. Trimming stripped 3 bases from V and 1 base from J, with 15 bases between. CDR3 in DNA: TGTGCCAGCAGTTTTGAGGGACTCAGCCTGAACACCGGGGAGCTGTTTTTT. Its translation: CASSFEGLSLNTGELFF. The full variable domain, rest sourced from reference TRBV28 and TRBJ2-2, is DVKVTQSSRYLVKRTGEKVFLECVQDMDHENMFWYRQDPGLGLRLIYFSYDVKMKEKGDIPEGYSVSREKKERFSLILESASTNQTSMYLCASSFEGLSLNTGELFFGEGSRLTVL.

The V and J genes are TRBV6-5 and TRBJ2-3; TRBD2 might be the D (5 bases). The germline CDR1 and CDR2 sequences are MNHEY and SVGAGI. The germline V and J ends were trimmed by 6 bases and 10 bases, with 14 bases remaining between them. The CDR3 runs 12 residues. The CDR3 sequence is CASRAEVGAQYF. DNA for the CDR3: TGTGCCAGCAGGGCGGAGGTGGGTGCGCAGTATTTT.

The chain is built from TRBV5-6 and TRBJ1-1; 8 positions agree with TRBD1. The CDR3 is made up of 15 amino acids. Germline V CDR1 and CDR2: SGHDT, YYEEEE. With 3 bases clipped from V and 1 base from J, the junction kept 5 bases outside the gene matches. In DNA form, the CDR3 reads TGTGCCAGCAGCTGGGAGGACAGGGCGAACACTGAAGCTTTCTTT. Translated: CASSWEDRANTEAFF.

V gene TRBV28 combines with J gene TRBJ2-7, with 11 bases matching TRBD2. Germline CDR1 and CDR2: MDHEN and SYDVKM. This CDR3 contains 22 residues. V lost 7 bases to trimming and J lost 0 bases; unmatched junction nucleotides: 26. CDR3 sequence reads: CASILSGVGLAGGTTSSYEQYF. CDR3 in DNA: TGTGCCAGCATTCTCTCGGGGGTGGGGCTAGCGGGGGGCACAACGAGCTCCTACGAGCAGTACTTC.

The chain combines TRBV28 with TRBJ2-7; 11 bases are shared with TRBD2. The CDR3 loop spans 21 amino acids. Germline V gene data show CDR1 as MDHEN and CDR2 as SYDVKM. The J segment lost 5 bases and the V segment lost 2 bases, leaving 23 bases of the junction unmatched. The DNA for the CDR3 is TGTGCCAGCAGTTTAATCGGCGGGGTAGCGGAACTAGCGGGAGTGGTAAACGAGCAGTACTTC. Amino acid sequence: CASSLIGGVAELAGVVNEQYF.

This clone was found a few times. The gene calls are TRBV19 and TRBJ1-5, with TRBD1 matching over 8 bases. CDR3 length equals 15 residues. The germline V gene encodes CDR1 LNHDA and CDR2 SQIVND (reference sequence). V was pared by 3 bases and J by 4 bases, with 5 bases of the junction left unmatched. The CDR3 DNA is TGTGCCAGTAGTATCGGTCGGACAGGGAATCAGCCCCAGCATTTT. This sequence encodes CASSIGRTGNQPQHF. The entire variable domain, with the rest obtained from reference TRBV19 and TRBJ1-5, is as follows: DGGITQSPKYLFRKEGQNVTLSCEQNLNHDAMYWYRQDPGQGLRLIYYSQIVNDFQKGDIAEGYSVSREKKESFPLTVTSAQKNPTAFYLCASSIGRTGNQPQHFGDGTRLSIL.

The rearrangement links TRBV19 to TRBJ2-7; 9 bases line up with TRBD1. In germline, CDR1 is LNHDA, CDR2 SQIVND (reference sequence). The length of the CDR3 is 16 residues. V lost 4 bases and J lost 7; bases outside the gene matches: 14. The CDR3 spells CASSNHRGQVMEEQYF. In nucleotides, the CDR3 is TGTGCCAGTAGTAACCACAGGGGGCAGGTAATGGAAGAGCAGTACTTC.

The chain couples TRBV18 to TRBJ1-1; D is perhaps TRBD1 (5 bases). Germline CDR1 is KGHSH and CDR2 is LQKENI. This CDR3 is 12 amino acids long. The ends were cut back, 8 bases at V and 1 base at J, with 8 bases in the middle. CDR3 loop: CASPGQNTEAFF. The DNA of the CDR3 is TGTGCCAGCCCTGGACAGAACACTGAAGCTTTCTTT.

The chain is built from TRBV5-6 and TRBJ1-4, with TRBD1 matching 9 bases. The CDR3 has 17 residues. V shed 4 bases, J shed 8 bases, and the junction held 15 bases outside the gene matches. CDR1 is SGHDT and CDR2 is YYEEEE in the germline V gene. The CDR3 is CASSANKPGTGNEKLFF. As DNA, the CDR3 is TGTGCCAGCAGCGCCAACAAACCCGGGACAGGGAACGAAAAACTGTTTTTT.

This clone has only one observation. The chain uses TRBV29-1 and TRBJ2-7, with D possibly TRBD1 on 5 matching bases. Between the trimmed V and J ends, which lost 7 bases and 1 base, there was a span of 14 bases. The germline V gene encodes CDR1 SQVTM and CDR2 ANQGSEA. This CDR3 has 13 residues. CDR3 sequence: CSAKQATSYEQYF. The DNA of the CDR3 is TGCAGCGCAAAACAGGCGACGTCCTACGAGCAGTACTTC.

The chain uses TRBV9 and TRBJ2-1; 9 bases fit TRBD2. V was clipped by 3 bases and J by 0 bases; unmatched bases: 7. The germline gives CDR1 SGDLS, CDR2 YYNGEE. The CDR3 runs to 17 residues. CDR3 sequence (DNA): TGTGCCAGCAGCGGGAATAGCGGGGGCCTCTCCTACAATGAGCAGTTCTTC. Protein sequence: CASSGNSGGLSYNEQFF.

The CDR3 protein is CASSQIIPGTGIPPRWYNEQFF. CDR3 nucleotides: TGCGCCAGCAGCCAGATAATCCCCGGGACAGGGATACCCCCACGGTGGTACAATGAGCAGTTCTTC. This chain uses TRBV4-1 with TRBJ2-1; 9 positions agree with TRBD1. This CDR3 has 22 amino acids. Looked up from germline, CDR1 is MGHRA and CDR2 is YSYEKL. Losses at the gene ends were 3 bases for V and 4 bases for J; bases not matched to a gene: 25.

The J gene is TRBJ2-1, the V gene TRBV28; D is perhaps TRBD2 (5 bases). CDR1 and CDR2 (germline): MDHEN, SYDVKM. Trimming left V 0 bases short and J 0 bases short, with 9 bases between. This CDR3 comprises 16 residues. The DNA of the CDR3 is TGTGCCAGCAGTTTATGTCCGGCGGGCTCCTACAATGAGCAGTTCTTC. Its protein product is CASSLCPAGSYNEQFF.

The V gene is TRBV14, the J gene TRBJ2-3; TRBD2 aligns across 8 bases. CDR1 is SGHDN and CDR2 is FVKESK in the germline V gene. The CDR3 length is 15 residues. J lost 1 base, V lost 0 bases, and 0 bases had no gene match. The CDR3 DNA is TGTGCCAGCAGCCAAGAGACTAGCGGCACAGATACGCAGTATTTT. The encoded protein is CASSQETSGTDTQYF. The full variable domain, with the rest looked up from reference TRBV14 and TRBJ2-3, is EAGVTQFPSHSVIEKGQTVTLRCDPISGHDNLYWYRRVMGKEIKFLLHFVKESKQDESGMPNNRFLAERTGGTYSTLKVQPAELEDSGVYFCASSQETSGTDTQYFGPGTRLTVL.

This chain connects TRBV28 to TRBJ2-2; D unclear. The CDR3 totals 11 residues. Germline loops: CDR1 MDHEN, CDR2 SYDVKM. The V end lost 3 bases, the J end lost 7 bases, and 3 bases lay between the germline ends. CDR3 amino acids: CASSFIGELFF. CDR3 bases: TGTGCCAGCAGTTTCATCGGGGAGCTGTTTTTT.

The V call is TRBV5-1, the J call TRBJ1-6; D remains ambiguous. The CDR3 is made up of 12 amino acids. Trimming took 4 bases from V and 7 from J, leaving 6 bases between them. Germline V CDR1 and CDR2: SGHRS, YFSETQ. The CDR3 sequence: CASSGPNSPLHF. Written as DNA, the CDR3 is TGCGCCAGCAGCGGGCCCAATTCACCCCTCCACTTT.

The chain uses TRBV5-4 and TRBJ1-1; TRBD1 is a possible D gene (5 bases). The CDR3 extends over 17 amino acids. V lost 0 bases and J lost 4, with 19 bases in between. Germline loops: CDR1 SGHNT, CDR2 YYREEE (reference sequence). The CDR3 sequence is CASSLGRGAGGGTEAFF. For the CDR3, the DNA is TGTGCCAGCAGCTTGGGGAGGGGAGCGGGTGGTGGCACTGAAGCTTTCTTT. The full variable domain, its missing parts supplied by reference TRBV5-4 and TRBJ1-1, is ETGVTQSPTHLIKTRGQQVTLRCSSQSGHNTVSWYQQALGQGPQFIFQYYREEENGRGNFPPRFSGLQFPNYSSELNVNALELDDSALYLCASSLGRGAGGGTEAFFGQGTRLTVV.

V is TRBV27 and J is TRBJ1-2; 8 bases agree with TRBD1. CDR1 and CDR2 from the germline V gene are MNHEY and SMNVEV (reference sequence). There are 14 residues in the CDR3. J lost 7 bases, V lost 5 bases, and 9 bases had no gene match. The CDR3 sequence: CASSTPDREVGYTF. Written as DNA, the CDR3 is TGTGCCAGCAGTACCCCGGACAGGGAGGTTGGCTACACCTTC.

The chain has TRBV30 and TRBJ2-7; TRBD2 matches 7 bases. Germline CDR1 reads GTSNPN; CDR2 reads SVGIG (reference sequence). V shed 0 bases and J 5 bases; nucleotides not matched to a gene: 7. The CDR3 covers 14 residues. The CDR3 bases are TGTGCCTGGAGTGTTGGGAGGGTATCGGACGAGCAGTACTTC. Translating gives CAWSVGRVSDEQYF. Full variable domain (remainder filled in from reference TRBV30 and TRBJ2-7): SQTIHQWPATLVQPVGSPLSLECTVEGTSNPNLYWYRQAAGRGLQLLFYSVGIGQISSEVPQNLSASRPQDRQFILSSKKLLLSDSGFYLCAWSVGRVSDEQYFGPGTRLTVT.

The chain links TRBV27 to TRBJ1-2; 7 positions match TRBD1. Germline CDR1 reads MNHEY; CDR2 reads SMNVEV (reference sequence). The ends lost 5 bases at V and 4 bases at J; junction bases unmatched: 16. CDR3 length equals 17 residues. CDR3 residues: CASSPSPGQIPFYGYTF. The CDR3 bases are TGTGCCAGCAGTCCCTCTCCGGGACAGATCCCTTTCTATGGCTACACCTTC.

The chain employs TRBV18 and TRBJ1-2, with TRBD1 as a possible D gene (6 bases). In germline, CDR1 is KGHSH, CDR2 LQKENI. The length of the CDR3 is 17 residues. The V end was cut by 5 bases, the J end by 7 bases, with 26 bases between. In nucleotides, the CDR3 is TGTGCCAGCTCAACAAGCCCTCCGGAACAGGGCAAAGGTGGCTACACCTTC. It codes for CASSTSPPEQGKGGYTF.